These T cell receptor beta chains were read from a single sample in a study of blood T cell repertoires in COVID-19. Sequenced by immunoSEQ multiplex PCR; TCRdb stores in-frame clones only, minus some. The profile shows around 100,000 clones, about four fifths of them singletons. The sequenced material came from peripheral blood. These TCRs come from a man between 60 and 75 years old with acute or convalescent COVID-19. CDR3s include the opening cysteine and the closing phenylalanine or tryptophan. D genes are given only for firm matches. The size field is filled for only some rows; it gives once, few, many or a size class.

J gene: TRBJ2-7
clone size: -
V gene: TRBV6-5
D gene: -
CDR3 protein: CASSYIGRGNYEQYF
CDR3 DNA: TGTGCCAGCAGTTACATTGGGCGGGGAAACTACGAGCAGTACTTC

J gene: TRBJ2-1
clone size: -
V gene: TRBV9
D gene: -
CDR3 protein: CASSVERAGEQFF
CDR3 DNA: TGTGCCAGCAGCGTAGAGAGAGCGGGTGAGCAGTTCTTC

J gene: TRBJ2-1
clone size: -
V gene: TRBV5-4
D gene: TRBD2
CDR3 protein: CASSSIAGAYNEQFF
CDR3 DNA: TGTGCCAGCAGCTCCATAGCGGGAGCCTACAATGAGCAGTTCTTC

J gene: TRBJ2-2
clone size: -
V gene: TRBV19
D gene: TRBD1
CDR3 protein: CATRGGGGTGELFF
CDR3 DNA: TGTGCCACCCGAGGGGGCGGTGGCACCGGGGAGCTGTTTTTT

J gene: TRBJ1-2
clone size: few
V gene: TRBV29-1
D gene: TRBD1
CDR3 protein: CSVEGDRINYGYTF
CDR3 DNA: TGCAGCGTTGAAGGGGACAGGATAAACTATGGCTACACCTTC

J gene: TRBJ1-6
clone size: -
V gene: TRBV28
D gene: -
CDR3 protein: CASGTTGSPLHF
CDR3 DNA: TGTGCCAGCGGAACAACGGGGTCACCCCTCCACTTT

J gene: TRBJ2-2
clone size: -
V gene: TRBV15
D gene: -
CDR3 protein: CATSGLFGITTGELFF
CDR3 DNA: TGTGCCACCAGCGGATTATTCGGGATTACGACCGGGGAGCTGTTTTTT

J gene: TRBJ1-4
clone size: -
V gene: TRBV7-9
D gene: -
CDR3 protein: CASSFQGKEKLFF
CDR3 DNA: TGTGCCAGCAGCTTCCAGGGGAAAGAAAAACTGTTTTTT

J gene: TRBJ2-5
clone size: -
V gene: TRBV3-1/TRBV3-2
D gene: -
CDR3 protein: CASSQDLSIGTQYF
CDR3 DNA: TGTGCCAGCAGCCAAGATCTGTCAATCGGGACCCAGTACTTC

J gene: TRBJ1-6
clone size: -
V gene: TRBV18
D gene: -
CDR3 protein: CASQANYNSPLHF
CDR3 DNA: TGTGCCAGCCAGGCCAACTATAATTCACCCCTCCACTTT

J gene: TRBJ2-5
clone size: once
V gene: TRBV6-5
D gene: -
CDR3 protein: CASSLRRQETQYF
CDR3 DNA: TGTGCCAGCAGCCTGAGGAGACAAGAGACCCAGTACTTC

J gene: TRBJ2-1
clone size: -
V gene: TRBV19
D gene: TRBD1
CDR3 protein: CASSIVWDRGYEQFF
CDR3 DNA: TGTGCCAGTAGTATAGTATGGGACAGGGGATATGAGCAGTTCTTC

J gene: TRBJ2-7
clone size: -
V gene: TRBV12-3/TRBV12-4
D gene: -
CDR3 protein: CASSLTGTYEQYF
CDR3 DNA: TGTGCCAGCAGCCTTACAGGGACCTACGAGCAGTACTTC

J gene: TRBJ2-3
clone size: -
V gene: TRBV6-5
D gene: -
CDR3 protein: CASARARGADTQYF
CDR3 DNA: TGTGCCAGTGCCCGCGCCAGGGGCGCAGATACGCAGTATTTT

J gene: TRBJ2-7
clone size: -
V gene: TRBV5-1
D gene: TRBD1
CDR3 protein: CASSHQTGSLTYEQYF
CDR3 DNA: TGCGCCAGCAGCCATCAGACAGGGTCCCTTACCTACGAGCAGTACTTC

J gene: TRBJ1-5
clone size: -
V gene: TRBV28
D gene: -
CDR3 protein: CASSLLAGGNQPQHF
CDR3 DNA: TGTGCCAGCAGTTTATTGGCAGGGGGCAATCAGCCCCAGCATTTT

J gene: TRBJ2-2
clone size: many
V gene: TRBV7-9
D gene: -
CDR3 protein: CATDLRPGVNTGELFF
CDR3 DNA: TGTGCCACCGACTTAAGGCCCGGGGTGAACACCGGGGAGCTGTTTTTT

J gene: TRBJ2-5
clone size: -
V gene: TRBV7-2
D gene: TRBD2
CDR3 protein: CASSPGGTSGGKTQYF
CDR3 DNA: TGTGCCAGCAGCCCGGGAGGGACTAGCGGGGGGAAGACCCAGTACTTC

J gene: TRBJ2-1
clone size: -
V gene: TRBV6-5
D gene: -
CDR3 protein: CASMRVSYNEQFF
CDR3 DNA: TGTGCCAGCATGAGGGTCTCCTACAATGAGCAGTTCTTC

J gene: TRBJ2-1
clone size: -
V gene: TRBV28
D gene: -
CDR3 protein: CASSPDIDRISDEQFF
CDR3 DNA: TGTGCCAGCAGTCCCGACATCGACAGGATTTCGGATGAGCAGTTCTTC

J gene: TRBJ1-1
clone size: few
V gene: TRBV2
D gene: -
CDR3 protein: CASSVPEMTMNTEAFF
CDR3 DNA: TGTGCCAGCAGTGTTCCCGAAATGACTATGAACACTGAAGCTTTCTTT

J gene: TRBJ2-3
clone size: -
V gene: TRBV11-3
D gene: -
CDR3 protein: CASSLGGSTDTQYF
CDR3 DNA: TGTGCCAGCAGCTTGGGGGGTAGCACAGATACGCAGTATTTT

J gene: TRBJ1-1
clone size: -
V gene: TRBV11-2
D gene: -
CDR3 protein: CASSSDSTEAFF
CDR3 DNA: TGTGCCAGCAGCTCGGACTCCACTGAAGCTTTCTTT

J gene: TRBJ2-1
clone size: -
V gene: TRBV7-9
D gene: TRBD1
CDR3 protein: CASTWGQGYEQFF
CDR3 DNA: TGTGCCAGCACCTGGGGACAGGGTTATGAGCAGTTCTTC

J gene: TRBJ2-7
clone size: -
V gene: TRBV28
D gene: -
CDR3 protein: CASSLPTGLGYEQYF
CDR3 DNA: TGTGCCAGCAGTCTACCCACAGGGTTAGGGTACGAGCAGTACTTC

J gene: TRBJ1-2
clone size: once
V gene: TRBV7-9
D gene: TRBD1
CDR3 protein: CASSLTGGRGSGYTF
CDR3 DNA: TGTGCCAGCAGCTTAACAGGGGGACGGGGATCTGGCTACACCTTC

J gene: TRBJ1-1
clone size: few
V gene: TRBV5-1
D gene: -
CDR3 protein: CASRRNTEAFF
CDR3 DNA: TGCGCCAGCAGGAGGAACACTGAAGCTTTCTTT

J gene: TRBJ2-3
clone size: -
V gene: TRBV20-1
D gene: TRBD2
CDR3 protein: CSASSGVGTDTQYF
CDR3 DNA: TGCAGTGCAAGTAGCGGGGTGGGCACAGATACGCAGTATTTT

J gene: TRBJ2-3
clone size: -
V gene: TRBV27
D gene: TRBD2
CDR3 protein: CASSYLGLASTDTQYF
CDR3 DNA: TGTGCCAGCAGTTATCTGGGACTAGCGTCCACAGATACGCAGTATTTT

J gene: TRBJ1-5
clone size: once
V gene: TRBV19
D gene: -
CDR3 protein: CASSMTSYQPQHF
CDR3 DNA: TGTGCCAGTAGTATGACAAGTTATCAGCCCCAGCATTTT

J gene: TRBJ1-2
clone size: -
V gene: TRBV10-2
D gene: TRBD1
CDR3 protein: CASSPLRGTVYGYTF
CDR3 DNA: TGCGCCAGCAGCCCCCTACGGGGGACAGTCTATGGCTACACCTTC

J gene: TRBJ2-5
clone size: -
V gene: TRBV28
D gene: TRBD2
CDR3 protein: CASSPLALQETQYF
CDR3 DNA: TGTGCCAGCTCCCCACTAGCGCTACAAGAGACCCAGTACTTC

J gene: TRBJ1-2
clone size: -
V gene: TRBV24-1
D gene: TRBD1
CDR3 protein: CATSDRGQGSSKDYTF
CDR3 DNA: TGTGCCACCAGTGATCGGGGACAGGGAAGTTCCAAAGACTACACCTTC

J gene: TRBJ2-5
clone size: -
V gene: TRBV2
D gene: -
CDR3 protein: CASKPGGQRETQYF
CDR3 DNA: TGTGCCAGCAAGCCAGGGGGGCAGAGGGAGACCCAGTACTTC

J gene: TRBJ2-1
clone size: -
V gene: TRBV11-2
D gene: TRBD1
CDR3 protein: CASSLTGAPTNEQFF
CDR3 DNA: TGTGCCAGCAGCTTAACAGGGGCCCCAACCAATGAGCAGTTCTTC

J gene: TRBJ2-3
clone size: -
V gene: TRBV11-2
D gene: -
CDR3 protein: CASSLIVDTQYF
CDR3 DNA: TGTGCCAGCAGCTTAATAGTCGATACGCAGTATTTT

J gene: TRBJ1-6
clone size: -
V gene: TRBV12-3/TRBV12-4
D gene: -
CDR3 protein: CASRTVQNSPLHF
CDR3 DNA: TGTGCCAGCAGGACAGTACAAAATTCACCCCTCCACTTT

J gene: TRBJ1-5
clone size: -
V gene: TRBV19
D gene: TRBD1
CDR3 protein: CASSTSGAGGSSQPQHF
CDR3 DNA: TGTGCCAGTAGTACGAGTGGGGCAGGGGGCAGCAGTCAGCCCCAGCATTTT

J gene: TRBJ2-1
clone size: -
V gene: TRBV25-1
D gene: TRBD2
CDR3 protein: CASSPKLAGVDHEQFF
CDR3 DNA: TGTGCCAGCAGTCCAAAATTAGCGGGAGTCGACCATGAGCAGTTCTTC

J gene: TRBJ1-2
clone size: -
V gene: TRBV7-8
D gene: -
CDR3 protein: CASSLGRAVEGYTF
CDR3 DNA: TGTGCCAGCAGCTTAGGGAGGGCGGTGGAGGGCTACACCTTC

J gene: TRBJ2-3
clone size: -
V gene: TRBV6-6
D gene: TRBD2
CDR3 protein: CAIPGLAGGTDTQYF
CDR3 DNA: TGTGCCATCCCGGGACTAGCGGGAGGCACAGATACGCAGTATTTT

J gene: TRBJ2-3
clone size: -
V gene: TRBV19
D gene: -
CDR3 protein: CASSILDTDTQYF
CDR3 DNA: TGTGCCAGTAGTATCCTTGACACGGATACGCAGTATTTT

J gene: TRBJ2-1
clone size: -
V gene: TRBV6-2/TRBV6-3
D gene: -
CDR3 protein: CASSYRGGGGPSSSYNEQFF
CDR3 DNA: TGTGCCAGCAGTTACAGGGGCGGAGGGGGCCCTAGTAGCTCCTACAATGAGCAGTTCTTC

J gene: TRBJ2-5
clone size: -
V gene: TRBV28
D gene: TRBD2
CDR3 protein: CASSVAGGRETQYF
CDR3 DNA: TGTGCCAGCAGTGTAGCGGGAGGCAGGGAGACCCAGTACTTC

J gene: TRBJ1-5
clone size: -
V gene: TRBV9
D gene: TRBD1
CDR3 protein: CASSGGQGVGNQPQHF
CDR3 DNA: TGTGCCAGCAGCGGAGGACAGGGAGTAGGCAATCAGCCCCAGCATTTT

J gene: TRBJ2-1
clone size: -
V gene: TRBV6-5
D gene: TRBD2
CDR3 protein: CVSVRREGRYEQFF
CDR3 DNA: TGCGTTAGCGTTAGGAGGGAGGGCCGCTATGAGCAGTTCTTC

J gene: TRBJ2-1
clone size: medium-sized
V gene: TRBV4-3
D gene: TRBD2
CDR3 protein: CASSQGLAVHEQFF
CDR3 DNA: TGCGCCAGCAGCCAAGGACTAGCGGTCCATGAGCAGTTCTTC

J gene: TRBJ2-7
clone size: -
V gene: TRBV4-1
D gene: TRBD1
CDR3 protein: CASSQDGQGRYEQYF
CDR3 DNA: TGCGCCAGCAGCCAAGATGGACAGGGAAGATACGAGCAGTACTTC

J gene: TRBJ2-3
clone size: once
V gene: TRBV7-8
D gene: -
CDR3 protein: CASSLRLDSKRTDTQYF
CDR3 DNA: TGTGCCAGCAGCTTACGGCTGGACTCCAAGCGCACAGATACGCAGTATTTT

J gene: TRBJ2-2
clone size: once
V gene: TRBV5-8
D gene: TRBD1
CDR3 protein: CASSEWAGGDTGELFF
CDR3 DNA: TGTGCCAGCAGCGAATGGGCAGGGGGCGATACCGGGGAGCTGTTTTTT

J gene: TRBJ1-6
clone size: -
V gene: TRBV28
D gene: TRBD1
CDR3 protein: CASSLPTGPYSPLHF
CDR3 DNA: TGTGCCAGCAGTTTGCCGACAGGGCCGTATTCACCCCTCCACTTT

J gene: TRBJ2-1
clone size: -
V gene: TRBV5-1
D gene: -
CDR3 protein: CASSHSRVNEQFF
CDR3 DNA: TGCGCCAGCAGTCATAGCAGGGTAAATGAGCAGTTCTTC

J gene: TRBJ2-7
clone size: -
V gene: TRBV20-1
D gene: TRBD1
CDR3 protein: CSASGPLSTGLSSYEQYF
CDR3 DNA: TGCAGTGCTAGTGGGCCCCTGTCGACAGGGTTATCCTCCTACGAGCAGTACTTC